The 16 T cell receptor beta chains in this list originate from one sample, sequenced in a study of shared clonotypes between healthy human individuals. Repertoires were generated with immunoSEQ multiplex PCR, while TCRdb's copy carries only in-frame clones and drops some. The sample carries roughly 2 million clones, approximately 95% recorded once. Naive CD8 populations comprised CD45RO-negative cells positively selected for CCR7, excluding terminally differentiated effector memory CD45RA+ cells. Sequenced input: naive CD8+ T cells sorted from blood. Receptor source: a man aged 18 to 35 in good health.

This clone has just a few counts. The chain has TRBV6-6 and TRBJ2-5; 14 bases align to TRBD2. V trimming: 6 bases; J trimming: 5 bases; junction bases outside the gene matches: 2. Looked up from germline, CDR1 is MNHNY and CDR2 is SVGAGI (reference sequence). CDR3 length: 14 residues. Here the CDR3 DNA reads TGTGCCAGCAGGTGGACTAGCGGGGGGGAGACCCAGTACTTC. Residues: CASRWTSGGETQYF.

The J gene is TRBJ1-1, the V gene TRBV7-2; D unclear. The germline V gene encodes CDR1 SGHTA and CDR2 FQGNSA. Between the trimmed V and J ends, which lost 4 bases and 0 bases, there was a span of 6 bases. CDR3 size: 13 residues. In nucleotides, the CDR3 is TGTGCCAGCAGCTACCGGATGAACACTGAAGCTTTCTTT. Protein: CASSYRMNTEAFF.

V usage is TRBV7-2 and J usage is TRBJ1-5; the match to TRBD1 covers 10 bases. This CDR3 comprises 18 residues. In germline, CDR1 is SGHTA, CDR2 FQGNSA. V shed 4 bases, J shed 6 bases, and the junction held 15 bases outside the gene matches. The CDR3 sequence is CASSYRQGASGSVQPQHF. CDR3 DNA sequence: TGTGCCAGCAGCTACCGACAGGGGGCTAGCGGCTCTGTTCAGCCCCAGCATTTT. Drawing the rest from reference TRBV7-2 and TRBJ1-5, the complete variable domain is GAGVSQSPSNKVTEKGKDVELRCDPISGHTALYWYRQSLGQGLEFLIYFQGNSAPDKSGLPSDRFSAERTGGSVSTLTIQRTQQEDSAVYLCASSYRQGASGSVQPQHFGDGTRLSIL.

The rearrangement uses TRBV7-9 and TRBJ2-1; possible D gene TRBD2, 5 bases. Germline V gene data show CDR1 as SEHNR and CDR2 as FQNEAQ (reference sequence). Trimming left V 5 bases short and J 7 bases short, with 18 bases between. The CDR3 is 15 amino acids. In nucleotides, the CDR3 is TGTGCCAGCAGCCCCGGACTGGGTGTCGGGAATGAGCAGTTCTTC. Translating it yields CASSPGLGVGNEQFF.

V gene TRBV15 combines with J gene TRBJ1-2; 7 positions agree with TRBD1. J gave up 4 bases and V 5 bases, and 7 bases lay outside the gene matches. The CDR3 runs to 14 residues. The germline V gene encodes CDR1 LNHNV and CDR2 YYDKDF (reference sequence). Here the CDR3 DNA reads TGTGCCACCAGCGGGACAGAGGATCTCTATGGCTACACCTTC. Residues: CATSGTEDLYGYTF.

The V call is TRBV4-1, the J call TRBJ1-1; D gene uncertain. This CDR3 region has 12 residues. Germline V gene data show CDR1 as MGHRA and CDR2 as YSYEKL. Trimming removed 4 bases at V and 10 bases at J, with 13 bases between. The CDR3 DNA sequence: TGCGCCAGCAGCCCAGATTACAACCCAGCTTTCTTT. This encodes CASSPDYNPAFF.

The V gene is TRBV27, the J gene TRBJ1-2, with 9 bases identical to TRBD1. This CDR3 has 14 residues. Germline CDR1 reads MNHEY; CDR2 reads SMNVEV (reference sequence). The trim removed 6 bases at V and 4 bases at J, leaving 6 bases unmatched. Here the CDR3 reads CASSPETGGYGYTF. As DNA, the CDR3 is TGTGCCAGCAGCCCTGAGACAGGGGGCTATGGCTACACCTTC.

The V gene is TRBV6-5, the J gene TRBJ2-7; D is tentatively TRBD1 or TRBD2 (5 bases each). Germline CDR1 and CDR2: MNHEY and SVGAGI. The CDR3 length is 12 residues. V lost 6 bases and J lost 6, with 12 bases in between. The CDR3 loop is CASRDLGPEQYF. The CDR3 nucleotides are TGTGCCAGCAGGGACTTGGGACCCGAGCAGTACTTC.

For the CDR3, the DNA is TGTGCCAGCAGCAACTCGGGACGGCCCTCTGGGGCCAACGTCCTGACTTTC. It codes for CASSNSGRPSGANVLTF. The J gene is TRBJ2-6, the V gene TRBV7-9, with D possibly being TRBD1 or TRBD2 (5 bases each). V was pared by 5 bases and J by 0 bases, with 14 bases between. CDR1 is SEHNR, CDR2 FQNEAQ, per germline (reference sequence). The CDR3 totals 17 residues.

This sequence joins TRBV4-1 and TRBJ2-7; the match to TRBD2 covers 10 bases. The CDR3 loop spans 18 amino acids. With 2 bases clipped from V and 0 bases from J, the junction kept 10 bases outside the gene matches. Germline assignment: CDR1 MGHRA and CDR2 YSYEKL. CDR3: CASSQLPGLAGVSYEQYF. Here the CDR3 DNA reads TGCGCCAGCAGCCAACTTCCAGGGCTAGCGGGAGTCTCCTACGAGCAGTACTTC.

The CDR3 coding sequence is TGTGCCAGCCATCCCCGGCGGGGGAGTAAAGAAGATACGCAGTATTTT. This translates into CASHPRRGSKEDTQYF. The chain carries TRBV2 and TRBJ2-3, with 7 positions matching TRBD2. Germline V gene sequence: CDR1 SNHLY, CDR2 FYNNEI. The CDR3 covers 16 residues. V lost 8 bases, J lost 5 bases, and 16 bases stayed unmatched.

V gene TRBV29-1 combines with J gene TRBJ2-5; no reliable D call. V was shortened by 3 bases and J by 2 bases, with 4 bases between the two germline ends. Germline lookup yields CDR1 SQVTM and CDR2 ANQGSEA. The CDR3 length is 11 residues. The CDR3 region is CSVDPQETQYF. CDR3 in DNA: TGCAGCGTTGATCCACAAGAGACCCAGTACTTC. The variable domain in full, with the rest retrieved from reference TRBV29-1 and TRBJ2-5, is SAVISQKPSRDICQRGTSLTIQCQVDSQVTMMFWYRQQPGQSLTLIATANQGSEATYESGFVIDKFPISRPNLTFSTLTVSNMSPEDSSIYLCSVDPQETQYFGPGTRLLVL.

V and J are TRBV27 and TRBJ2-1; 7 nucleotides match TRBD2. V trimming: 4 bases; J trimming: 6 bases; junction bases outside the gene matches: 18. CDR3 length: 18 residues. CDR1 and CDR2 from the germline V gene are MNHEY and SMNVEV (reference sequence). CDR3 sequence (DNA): TGTGCCAGCAGTTCCTCCGCGCAGCAGGGACTACCGGGCAATGAGCAGTTCTTC. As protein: CASSSSAQQGLPGNEQFF.

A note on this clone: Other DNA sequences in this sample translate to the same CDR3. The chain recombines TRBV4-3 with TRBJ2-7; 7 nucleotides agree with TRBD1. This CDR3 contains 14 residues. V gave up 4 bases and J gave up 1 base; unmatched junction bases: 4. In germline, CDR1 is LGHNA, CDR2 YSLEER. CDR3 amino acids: CASSPGTASYEQYF. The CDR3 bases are TGCGCCAGCAGCCCCGGGACAGCATCCTACGAGCAGTACTTC.

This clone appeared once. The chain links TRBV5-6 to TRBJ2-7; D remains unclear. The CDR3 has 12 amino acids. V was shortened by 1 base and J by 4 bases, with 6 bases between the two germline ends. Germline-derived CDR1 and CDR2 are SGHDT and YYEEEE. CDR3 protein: CASSLLRYEQYF. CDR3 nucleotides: TGTGCCAGCAGCTTGCTACGGTACGAGCAGTACTTC.

The CDR3 DNA follows: TGTGCCAGCAGCTTTCGTGACAGGCCCAACTATGGCTACACCTTC. It codes for CASSFRDRPNYGYTF. V is TRBV7-8 and J is TRBJ1-2; possible D gene TRBD1, 6 bases. The V end was cut by 3 bases, the J end by 2 bases, with 13 bases between. Germline CDR1 reads SGHVS; CDR2 reads FQNEAQ. This CDR3 spans 15 amino acids. The whole variable domain, remainder taken from reference TRBV7-8 and TRBJ1-2, is GAGVSQSPRYKVAKRGQDVALRCDPISGHVSLFWYQQALGQGPEFLTYFQNEAQLDKSGLPSDRFFAERPEGSVSTLKIQRTQQEDSAVYLCASSFRDRPNYGYTFGSGTRLTVV.